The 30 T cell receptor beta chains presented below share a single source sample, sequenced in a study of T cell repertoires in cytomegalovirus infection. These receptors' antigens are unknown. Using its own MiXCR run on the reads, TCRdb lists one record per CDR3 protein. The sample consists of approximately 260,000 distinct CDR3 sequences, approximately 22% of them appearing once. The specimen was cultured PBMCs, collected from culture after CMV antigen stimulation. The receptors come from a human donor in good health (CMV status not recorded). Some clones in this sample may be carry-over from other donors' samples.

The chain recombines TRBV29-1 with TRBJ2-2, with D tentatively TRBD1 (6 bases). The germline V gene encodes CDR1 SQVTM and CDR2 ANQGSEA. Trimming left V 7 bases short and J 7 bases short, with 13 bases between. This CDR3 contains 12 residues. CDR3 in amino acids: CSAQGIGGELFF. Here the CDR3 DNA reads TGCAGCGCACAGGGTATTGGCGGGGAGCTGTTTTTT.

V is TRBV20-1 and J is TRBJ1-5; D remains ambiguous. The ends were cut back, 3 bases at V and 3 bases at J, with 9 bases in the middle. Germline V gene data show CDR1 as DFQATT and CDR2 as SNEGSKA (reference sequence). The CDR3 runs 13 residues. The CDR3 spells CSASLSPNQPQHF. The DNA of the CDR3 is TGCAGTGCTAGTCTTAGCCCCAATCAGCCCCAGCATTTT.

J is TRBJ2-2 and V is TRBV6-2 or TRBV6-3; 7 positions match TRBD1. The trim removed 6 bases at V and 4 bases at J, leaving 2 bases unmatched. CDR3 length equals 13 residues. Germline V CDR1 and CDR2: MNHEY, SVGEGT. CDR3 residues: CASSKGATGELFF. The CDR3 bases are TGTGCCAGCAGCAAGGGGGCCACCGGGGAGCTGTTTTTT.

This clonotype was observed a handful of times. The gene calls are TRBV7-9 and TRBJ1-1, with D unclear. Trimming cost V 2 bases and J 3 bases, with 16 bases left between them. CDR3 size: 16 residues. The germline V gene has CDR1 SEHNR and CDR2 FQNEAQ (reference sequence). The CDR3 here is CASSLPKGSADTEAFF. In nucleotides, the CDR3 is TGTGCCAGCAGCTTACCGAAGGGCTCGGCAGACACTGAAGCTTTCTTT.

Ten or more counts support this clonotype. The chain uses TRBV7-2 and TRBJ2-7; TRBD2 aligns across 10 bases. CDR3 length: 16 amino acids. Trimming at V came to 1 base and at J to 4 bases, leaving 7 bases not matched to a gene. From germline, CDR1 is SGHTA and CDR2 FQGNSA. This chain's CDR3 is CASSLEETSGTYEQYF. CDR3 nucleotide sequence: TGTGCCAGCAGCTTAGAAGAAACTAGCGGGACTTACGAGCAGTACTTC. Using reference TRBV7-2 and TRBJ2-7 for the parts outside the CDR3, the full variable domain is GAGVSQSPSNKVTEKGKDVELRCDPISGHTALYWYRQSLGQGLEFLIYFQGNSAPDKSGLPSDRFSAERTGGSVSTLTIQRTQQEDSAVYLCASSLEETSGTYEQYFGPGTRLTVT.

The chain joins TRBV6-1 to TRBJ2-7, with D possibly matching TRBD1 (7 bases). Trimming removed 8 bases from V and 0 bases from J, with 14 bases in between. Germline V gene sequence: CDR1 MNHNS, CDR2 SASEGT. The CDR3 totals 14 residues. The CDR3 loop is CASAAGGSSYEQYF. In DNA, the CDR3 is TGTGCCAGCGCTGCAGGGGGGTCCTCCTACGAGCAGTACTTC.

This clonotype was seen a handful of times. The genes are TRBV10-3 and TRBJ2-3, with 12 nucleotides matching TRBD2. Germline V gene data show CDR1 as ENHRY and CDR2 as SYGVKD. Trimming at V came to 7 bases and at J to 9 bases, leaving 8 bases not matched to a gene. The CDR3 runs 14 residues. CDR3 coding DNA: TGTGCCATCAATAGACTAGCGGGGGACGGGACGCAGTATTTT. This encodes CAINRLAGDGTQYF.

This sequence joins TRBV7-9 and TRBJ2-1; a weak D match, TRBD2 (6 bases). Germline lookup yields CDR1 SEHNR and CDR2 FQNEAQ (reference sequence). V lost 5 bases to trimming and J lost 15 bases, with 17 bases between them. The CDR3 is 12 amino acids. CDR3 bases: TGTGCCAGCAGCCTAGTGGGGGGAGAGGCGTTCTTC. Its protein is CASSLVGGEAFF.

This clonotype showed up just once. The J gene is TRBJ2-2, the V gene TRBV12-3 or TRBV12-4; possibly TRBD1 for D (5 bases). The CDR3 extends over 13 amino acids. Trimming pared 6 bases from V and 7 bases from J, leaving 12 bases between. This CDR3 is CASSGRADGELFF. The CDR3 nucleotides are TGTGCCAGCAGCGGCAGGGCCGACGGGGAGCTGTTTTTT.

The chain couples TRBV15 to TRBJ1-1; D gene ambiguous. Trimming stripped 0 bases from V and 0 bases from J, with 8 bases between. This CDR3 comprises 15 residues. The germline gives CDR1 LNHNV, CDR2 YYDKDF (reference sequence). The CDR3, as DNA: TGTGCCACCAGCAGAGATGTGGGATTGAACACTGAAGCTTTCTTT. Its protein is CATSRDVGLNTEAFF.

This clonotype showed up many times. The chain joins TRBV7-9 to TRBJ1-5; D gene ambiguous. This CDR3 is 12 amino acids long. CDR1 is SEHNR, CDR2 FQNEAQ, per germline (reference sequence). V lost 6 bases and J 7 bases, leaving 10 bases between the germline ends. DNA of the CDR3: TGTGCCAGCAGTCCCGGACCCCAGCCCCAGCATTTT. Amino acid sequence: CASSPGPQPQHF.

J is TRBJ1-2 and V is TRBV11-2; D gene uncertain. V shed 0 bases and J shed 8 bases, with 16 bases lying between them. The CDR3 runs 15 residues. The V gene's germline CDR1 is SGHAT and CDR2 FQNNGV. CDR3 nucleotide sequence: TGTGCCAGCAGCTTAGAAAACAGCCCTGGGAGCGGCTACACCTTC. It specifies CASSLENSPGSGYTF. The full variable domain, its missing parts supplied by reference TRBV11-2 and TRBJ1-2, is EAGVAQSPRYKIIEKRQSVAFWCNPISGHATLYWYQQILGQGPKLLIQFQNNGVVDDSQLPKDRFSAERLKGVDSTLKIQPAKLEDSAVYLCASSLENSPGSGYTFGSGTRLTVV.

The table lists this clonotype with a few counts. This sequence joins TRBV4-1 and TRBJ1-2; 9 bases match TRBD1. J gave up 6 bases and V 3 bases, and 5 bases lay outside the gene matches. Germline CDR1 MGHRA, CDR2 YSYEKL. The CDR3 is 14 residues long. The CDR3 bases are TGCGCCAGCAGCCACGGGGACAGGGTTCATGGCTACACCTTC. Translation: CASSHGDRVHGYTF.

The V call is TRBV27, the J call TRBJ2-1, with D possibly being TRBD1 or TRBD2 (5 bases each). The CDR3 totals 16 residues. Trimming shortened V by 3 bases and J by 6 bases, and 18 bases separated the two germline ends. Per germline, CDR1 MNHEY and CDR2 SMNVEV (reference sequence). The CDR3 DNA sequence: TGTGCCAGCAGTTTGTCCGGGACCAACACCTTCAATGAGCAGTTCTTC. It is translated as CASSLSGTNTFNEQFF.

The CDR3 reads CASRLPGGNTEAFF. The CDR3 DNA reads as TGTGCCAGCAGGTTACCAGGGGGGAACACTGAAGCTTTCTTT. V usage is TRBV28 and J usage is TRBJ1-1, with TRBD1 matching 7 bases. Germline V gene lookup returns CDR1 MDHEN and CDR2 SYDVKM. V lost 6 bases and J lost 1; bases outside the gene matches: 5. CDR3 size: 14 residues.

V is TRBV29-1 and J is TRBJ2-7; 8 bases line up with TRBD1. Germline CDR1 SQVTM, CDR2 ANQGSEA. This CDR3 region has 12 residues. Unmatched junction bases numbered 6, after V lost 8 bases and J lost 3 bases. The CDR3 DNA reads TGCAGCATCAGGACAGGGATCTACGAGCAGTACTTC. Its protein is CSIRTGIYEQYF.

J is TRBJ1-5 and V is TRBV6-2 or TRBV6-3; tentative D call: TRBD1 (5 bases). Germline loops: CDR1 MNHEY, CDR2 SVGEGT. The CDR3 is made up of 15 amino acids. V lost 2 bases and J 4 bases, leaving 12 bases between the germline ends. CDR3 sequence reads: CASSYQGGVNQPQHF. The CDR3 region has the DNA TGTGCCAGCAGTTACCAGGGCGGGGTTAATCAGCCCCAGCATTTT.

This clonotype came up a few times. CDR3 residues: CASRPSSNTEAFF. The CDR3, as DNA: TGTGCCAGCAGGCCCTCCTCCAACACTGAAGCTTTCTTT. The V gene is TRBV2, the J gene TRBJ1-1; D unresolved. CDR1 and CDR2 from the germline V gene are SNHLY and FYNNEI. CDR3 length equals 13 residues. The V and J ends lost 6 bases and 2 bases respectively, with 10 bases between them.

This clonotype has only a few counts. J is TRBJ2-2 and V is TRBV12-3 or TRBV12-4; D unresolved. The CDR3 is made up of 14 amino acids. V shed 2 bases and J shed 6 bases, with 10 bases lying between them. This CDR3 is CASSLLAQAGELFF. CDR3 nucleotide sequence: TGTGCCAGCAGTTTATTGGCCCAGGCCGGGGAGCTGTTTTTT.

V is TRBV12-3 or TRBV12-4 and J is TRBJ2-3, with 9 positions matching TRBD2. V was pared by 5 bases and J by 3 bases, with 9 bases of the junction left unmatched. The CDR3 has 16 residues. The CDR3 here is CASSTLAGVGTDTQYF. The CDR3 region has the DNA TGTGCCAGCAGTACCTTAGCGGGAGTTGGAACAGATACGCAGTATTTT.

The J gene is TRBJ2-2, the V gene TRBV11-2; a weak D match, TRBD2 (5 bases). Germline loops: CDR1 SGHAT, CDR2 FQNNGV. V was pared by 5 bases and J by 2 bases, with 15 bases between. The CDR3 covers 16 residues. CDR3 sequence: CASSPTGGRNTGELFF. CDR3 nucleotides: TGTGCCAGCAGCCCCACTGGCGGGCGAAACACCGGGGAGCTGTTTTTT.

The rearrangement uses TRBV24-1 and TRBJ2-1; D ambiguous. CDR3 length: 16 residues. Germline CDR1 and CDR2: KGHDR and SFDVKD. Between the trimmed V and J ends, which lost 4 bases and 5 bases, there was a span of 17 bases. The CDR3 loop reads CATSEFQNGLNNEQFF. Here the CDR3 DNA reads TGTGCCACCAGTGAGTTCCAAAACGGCTTAAACAATGAGCAGTTCTTC.

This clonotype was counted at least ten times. The CDR3 sequence is CASSLGRRQGFFPGNTIYF. The CDR3 nucleotides read TGTGCCAGCAGTTTAGGCAGGAGACAGGGCTTTTTTCCTGGAAACACCATATATTTT. V gene TRBV12-3 or TRBV12-4 combines with J gene TRBJ1-3; 7 bases fit TRBD1. This CDR3 spans 19 amino acids. Trimming took 1 base from V and 2 from J; bases not matched to a gene: 14.

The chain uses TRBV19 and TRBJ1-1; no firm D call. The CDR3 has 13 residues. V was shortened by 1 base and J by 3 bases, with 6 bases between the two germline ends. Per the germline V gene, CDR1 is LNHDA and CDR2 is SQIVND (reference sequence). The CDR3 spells CASSIVRDTEAFF. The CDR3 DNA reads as TGTGCCAGTAGTATAGTACGGGACACTGAAGCTTTCTTT.

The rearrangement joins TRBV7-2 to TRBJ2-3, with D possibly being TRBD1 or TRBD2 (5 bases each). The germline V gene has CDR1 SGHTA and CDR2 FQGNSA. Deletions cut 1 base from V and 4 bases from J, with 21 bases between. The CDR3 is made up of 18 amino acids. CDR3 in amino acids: CASSLGMGRANPPDTQYF. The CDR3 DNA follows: TGTGCCAGCAGCTTAGGGATGGGGCGGGCCAACCCCCCAGATACGCAGTATTTT.

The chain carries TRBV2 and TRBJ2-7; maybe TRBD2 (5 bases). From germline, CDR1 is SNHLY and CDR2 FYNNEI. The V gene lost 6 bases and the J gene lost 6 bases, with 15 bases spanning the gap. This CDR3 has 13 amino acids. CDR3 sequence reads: CASRRSGVPEQYF. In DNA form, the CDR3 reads TGTGCCAGCAGGAGATCCGGGGTTCCCGAGCAGTACTTC.

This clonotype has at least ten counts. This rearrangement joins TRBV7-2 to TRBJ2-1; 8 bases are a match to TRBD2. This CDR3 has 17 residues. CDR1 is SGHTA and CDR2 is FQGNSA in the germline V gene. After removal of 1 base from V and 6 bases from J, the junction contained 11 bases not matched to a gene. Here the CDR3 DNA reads TGTGCCAGCAGCTTAGATAGCGTAGCGGGAAGGAGCAATGAGCAGTTCTTC. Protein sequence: CASSLDSVAGRSNEQFF. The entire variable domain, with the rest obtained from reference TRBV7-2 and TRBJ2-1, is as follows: GAGVSQSPSNKVTEKGKDVELRCDPISGHTALYWYRQSLGQGLEFLIYFQGNSAPDKSGLPSDRFSAERTGGSVSTLTIQRTQQEDSAVYLCASSLDSVAGRSNEQFFGPGTRLTVL.

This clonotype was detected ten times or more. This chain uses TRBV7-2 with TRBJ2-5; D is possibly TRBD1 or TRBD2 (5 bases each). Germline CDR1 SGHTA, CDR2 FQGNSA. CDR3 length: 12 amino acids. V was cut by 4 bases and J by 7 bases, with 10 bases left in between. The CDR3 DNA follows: TGTGCCAGCAGCTCCGAGGGGAGGACCCAGTACTTC. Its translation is CASSSEGRTQYF. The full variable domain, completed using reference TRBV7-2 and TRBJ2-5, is GAGVSQSPSNKVTEKGKDVELRCDPISGHTALYWYRQSLGQGLEFLIYFQGNSAPDKSGLPSDRFSAERTGGSVSTLTIQRTQQEDSAVYLCASSSEGRTQYFGPGTRLLVL.

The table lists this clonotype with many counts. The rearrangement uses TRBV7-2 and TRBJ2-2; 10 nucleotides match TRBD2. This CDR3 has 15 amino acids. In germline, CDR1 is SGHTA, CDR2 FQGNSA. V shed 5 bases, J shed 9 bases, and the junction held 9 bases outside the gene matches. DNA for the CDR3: TGTGCCAGCAGCCCGTCCGGGACTAGCGTCCGGGAGCTGTTTTTT. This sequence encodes CASSPSGTSVRELFF. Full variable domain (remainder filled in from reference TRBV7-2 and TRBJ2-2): GAGVSQSPSNKVTEKGKDVELRCDPISGHTALYWYRQSLGQGLEFLIYFQGNSAPDKSGLPSDRFSAERTGGSVSTLTIQRTQQEDSAVYLCASSPSGTSVRELFFGEGSRLTVL.

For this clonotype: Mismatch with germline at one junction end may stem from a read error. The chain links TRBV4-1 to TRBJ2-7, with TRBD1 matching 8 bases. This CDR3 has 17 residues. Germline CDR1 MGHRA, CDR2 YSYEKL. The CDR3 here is CASRSNADRGIKNEQYF. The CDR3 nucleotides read TGTGCCAGCAGATCGAACGCCGACAGGGGTATCAAGAACGAGCAGTACTTC.